The 6 T cell receptor beta chains below all came from one sample that was sequenced in a study of blood T cell repertoires in COVID-19. The protocol was immunoSEQ multiplex PCR, while the TCRdb copy is restricted to in-frame clones and leaves out a portion. This table holds over 250,000 clones, roughly 89% found once. The source material was PBMCs or T cells enriched from blood (not recorded which). These receptors came from a woman aged 18-35 years who had recovered from COVID-19.

V usage is TRBV7-2 and J usage is TRBJ2-7, with 9 bases identical to TRBD1. CDR1 is SGHTA, CDR2 FQGNSA, per germline. Unmatched junction bases numbered 12, after V lost 5 bases and J lost 4 bases. This CDR3 region has 16 residues. The CDR3 DNA reads as TGTGCCAGCAGCATGTCAACCGGGACAGGGATGTACGAGCAGTACTTC. Translated, it gives CASSMSTGTGMYEQYF.

This clone occurred a few times. This chain joins TRBV10-1 and TRBJ1-4, with TRBD1 matching over 8 bases. The CDR3 totals 13 residues. Trimming at V came to 6 bases and at J to 14 bases, leaving 11 bases not matched to a gene. Germline V gene sequence: CDR1 WNHNN, CDR2 SYGVQD (reference sequence). The chain's CDR3 is CASSPTGTGLLFF. The CDR3 DNA reads TGCGCCAGCAGCCCGACCGGGACAGGTTTGCTGTTTTTT.

This sequence joins TRBV6-1 and TRBJ2-1, with D possibly being TRBD2 (6 bases). The germline V and J ends were trimmed by 0 bases and 5 bases, with 11 bases remaining between them. The length of the CDR3 is 15 residues. CDR1 and CDR2 (germline): MNHNS, SASEGT. In DNA, the CDR3 is TGTGCCAGCAGTGAAGCGCTTCGCGGGGACAATGAGCAGTTCTTC. The encoded protein is CASSEALRGDNEQFF.

This chain links TRBV7-2 with TRBJ2-7; TRBD2 matches 11 bases. V gave up 1 base and J gave up 0 bases; unmatched junction bases: 8. Germline V gene lookup returns CDR1 SGHTA and CDR2 FQGNSA. This CDR3 contains 18 residues. In DNA, the CDR3 is TGTGCCAGCAGCTTAGGAACTAGCGGGGGATCAACCTCCTACGAGCAGTACTTC. Encoded protein: CASSLGTSGGSTSYEQYF.

The chain links TRBV29-1 to TRBJ1-1, with a weak D call TRBD1 (6 bases). CDR1 SQVTM and CDR2 ANQGSEA come from the germline V gene. CDR3 size: 12 residues. V was cut by 4 bases and J by 4 bases, with 10 bases left in between. The CDR3 DNA reads as TGCAGCGTTGTAGGGGGATCCACTGAAGCTTTCTTT. Residues: CSVVGGSTEAFF.

The V call is TRBV9, the J call TRBJ1-1; D is unclear. Between the trimmed V and J ends, which lost 1 base and 2 bases, there was a span of 6 bases. CDR3 length: 13 amino acids. Germline CDR1 and CDR2: SGDLS and YYNGEE. DNA for the CDR3: TGTGCCAGCAGCGTACGGTTTAACACTGAAGCTTTCTTT. The encoded protein is CASSVRFNTEAFF.